This T cell receptor beta chain is drawn from a study of blood T cell repertoires in COVID-19. As for the study in general: Sites across the United States, Italy and Spain contributed samples from acute and convalescent COVID-19. PBMCs, B-cell-depleted T cells, or T cells were the source of the cDNA or gDNA that made up the material.

Data came from immunoSEQ multiplex PCR; TCRdb stores just in-frame clones and leaves some out. The profile shows approximately 68,000 clones, approximately 91% of them singletons. The CDR3 spans 15 residues. The germline V gene has CDR1 SGHRS and CDR2 YFSETQ. Trimming took 0 bases from V and 2 from J, leaving 12 bases between them. This TCR came from a man aged 70-80 years with active or convalescent COVID-19. Sequencing input: peripheral blood. The V call is TRBV5-1, the J call TRBJ2-7, with a tentative D call TRBD1 (6 bases). CDR3 in DNA: TGCGCCAGCAGCTTGGAGGACAGTTTTGCCTACGAGCAGTACTTC. Translation: CASSLEDSFAYEQYF.